The present TCR beta chain was sequenced within a study of T cell repertoires in cytomegalovirus infection. From the reads, TCRdb called clonotypes with MiXCR, one entry per CDR3 protein. The table records some 940,000 distinct CDR3 sequences, about a third of them present only once. Trimming removed 7 bases from V and 5 bases from J; junction bases left unmatched: 10. Germline loops: CDR1 SGDLS, CDR2 YYNGEE. The CDR3 length is 15 residues. As concerns this clonotype: The antigen is unknown.

This sequence originates from a human donor in good health (CMV status not recorded). Some clones in this sample may be carry-over from other donors' samples. The source was cultured CD8+ T cells from PBMCs, collected from culture after CMV antigen stimulation. The chain has TRBV9 and TRBJ2-7; 12 positions agree with TRBD1. CDR3 sequence reads: CASSSSGTGGDEQYV. For the CDR3, the DNA is TGTGCCAGCTCTTCTTCCGGGACAGGGGGCGACGAGCAGTACGTC.